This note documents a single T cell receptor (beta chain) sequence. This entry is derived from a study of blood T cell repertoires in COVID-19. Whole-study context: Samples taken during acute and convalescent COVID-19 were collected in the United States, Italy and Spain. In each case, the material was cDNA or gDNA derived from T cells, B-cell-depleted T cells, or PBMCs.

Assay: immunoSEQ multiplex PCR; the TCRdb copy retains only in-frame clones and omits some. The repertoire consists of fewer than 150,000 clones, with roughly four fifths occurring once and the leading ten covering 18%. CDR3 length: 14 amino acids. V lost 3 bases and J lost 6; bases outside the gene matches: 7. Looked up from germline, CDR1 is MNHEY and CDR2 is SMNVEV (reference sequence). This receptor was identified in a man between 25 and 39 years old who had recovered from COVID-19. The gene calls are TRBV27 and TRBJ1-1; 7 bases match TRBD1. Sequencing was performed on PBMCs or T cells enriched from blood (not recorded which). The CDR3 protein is CASSFEQGLSEAFF. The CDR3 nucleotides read TGTGCCAGCAGTTTTGAACAGGGGCTCTCTGAAGCTTTCTTT.